The 3 T cell receptor beta chains in this list originate from one sample, sequenced in a study of PD-1 blockade in classical Hodgkin lymphoma. Measured with immunoSEQ multiplex PCR; TCRdb has only the in-frame clones, and not every one. The sample consists of about 110,000 clones, 70% to 90% of them appearing once. Relapses following autologous stem cell transplantation were seen in all patients, with brentuximab vedotin exposure varying. The input for sequencing was peripheral blood mononuclear cells (PBMCs), taken before the second cycle of nivolumab. These receptors originate from a human donor with classical Hodgkin lymphoma.

V usage is TRBV29-1 and J usage is TRBJ2-7; 8 bases align to TRBD1. The germline V gene has CDR1 SQVTM and CDR2 ANQGSEA. The CDR3 has 12 residues. The junction had 4 bases not matched to a gene; V was cut back by 6 bases and J by 3 bases. The CDR3 protein is CSVRGQDYEQYF. The CDR3 coding sequence is TGCAGCGTGAGGGGACAGGACTACGAGCAGTACTTC.

V gene TRBV28 combines with J gene TRBJ1-4, with D maybe TRBD1 (6 bases). Germline loops: CDR1 MDHEN, CDR2 SYDVKM. CDR3 length: 15 residues. Trimming left V 5 bases short and J 3 bases short, with 13 bases between. The CDR3 loop reads CASSPSGGPNEKLFF. In DNA form, the CDR3 reads TGTGCCAGCAGTCCCTCGGGGGGGCCTAATGAAAAACTGTTTTTT.

The V gene is TRBV19, the J gene TRBJ1-1; D not resolved. Per germline, CDR1 LNHDA and CDR2 SQIVND (reference sequence). V lost 1 base and J lost 0, with 12 bases in between. The CDR3 has 16 amino acids. CDR3 sequence (DNA): TGTGCCAGTAGTATAGGCCTGCCGGCCATGAACACTGAAGCTTTCTTT. This encodes CASSIGLPAMNTEAFF.